Listed below are T cell receptor beta chains from one sample, sequenced in a study of blood T cell repertoires in COVID-19. Profiled with immunoSEQ multiplex PCR; TCRdb holds only in-frame clones, not every one. The sample consists of some 150,000 clones, around nine tenths of them appearing once. Sequencing was done on a sample of peripheral blood. These TCRs come from a man aged 65-85 years with acute or convalescent COVID-19. Each CDR3 is given with its conserved first and last residue. D genes are given only for firm matches. The size of a clone is reported for some rows only, either as once, few or many, or as a class for expanded clones.

v_gene,d_gene,abundance,j_gene,len,CDR3aa,CDR3nt
TRBV7-3,TRBD1,few,TRBJ2-7,14,CASSPAGQGSEQYF,TGTGCCAGCAGCCCAGCGGGACAGGGGAGTGAACAGTACTTC
TRBV7-2,TRBD2,-,TRBJ2-2,15,CASSEAGGYTGELFF,TGTGCCAGCAGCGAAGCGGGGGGCTACACCGGGGAGCTGTTTTTT
TRBV2,-,-,TRBJ2-7,12,CASSETRYEQYF,TGTGCCAGCAGTGAAACCAGATACGAGCAGTACTTC
TRBV28,-,-,TRBJ1-5,14,CASSNRFSNQPQHF,TGTGCCAGCAGCAACAGGTTTAGCAATCAGCCCCAGCATTTT
TRBV5-1,-,-,TRBJ1-1,12,CASRAVNTEAFF,TGCGCCAGCAGGGCAGTGAACACTGAAGCTTTCTTT
TRBV7-2,TRBD1,-,TRBJ1-3,14,CASSPGTGGFTIYF,TGTGCCAGCAGCCCCGGGACAGGGGGCTTCACCATATATTTT
TRBV11-3,-,-,TRBJ2-5,16,CASSLGRGAIQETQYF,TGTGCCAGCAGCTTAGGACGGGGGGCAATCCAAGAGACCCAGTACTTC
TRBV20-1,TRBD2,-,TRBJ2-7,19,CSASTRDSSVAGTSYEQYF,TGCAGTGCTAGTACTAGGGATAGTTCGGTAGCGGGGACTTCCTACGAGCAGTACTTC
TRBV4-3,-,-,TRBJ1-1,14,CASSQDDREREAFF,TGCGCCAGCAGCCAAGATGACCGGGAAAGAGAAGCTTTCTTT
TRBV28,-,-,TRBJ2-5,16,CASSAQGFGALETQYF,TGTGCCAGCAGTGCACAGGGTTTCGGAGCTCTGGAGACCCAGTACTTC
TRBV10-3,-,once,TRBJ1-1,13,CAISPQGGTEAFF,TGTGCCATCAGCCCACAGGGTGGCACTGAAGCTTTCTTT
TRBV6-1,-,-,TRBJ2-1,13,CASSERQGREQFF,TGTGCCAGCAGTGAGAGGCAGGGTAGAGAGCAGTTCTTC
TRBV5-6,TRBD2,once,TRBJ2-7,18,CASSLPQTPGLASYEQYF,TGTGCCAGCAGCTTGCCCCAGACCCCGGGACTAGCTTCCTACGAGCAGTACTTC
TRBV14,-,few,TRBJ1-4,14,CASCRLGPNEKLFF,TGTGCCAGCTGCCGTCTAGGTCCTAATGAAAAACTGTTTTTT
TRBV12-3/TRBV12-4,-,-,TRBJ1-1,13,CASTGVARTEAFF,TGTGCCAGCACCGGGGTGGCTCGGACTGAAGCTTTCTTT
TRBV3-1/TRBV3-2,TRBD2,-,TRBJ2-2,17,CASSQDLAGEHTGELFF,TGTGCCAGCAGCCAAGATCTAGCGGGGGAACACACCGGGGAGCTGTTTTTT
TRBV19,TRBD2,-,TRBJ2-7,15,CASRASGGLAYEQYF,TGTGCCAGTAGGGCTAGCGGGGGTTTGGCCTACGAGCAGTACTTC
TRBV6-5,TRBD1,-,TRBJ2-1,16,CASSYTGTGYGNEQFF,TGTGCCAGCAGTTACACCGGGACAGGGTATGGGAATGAGCAGTTCTTC
TRBV19,TRBD2,-,TRBJ2-7,13,CASSPPGRDEQYF,TGTGCCAGTAGTCCCCCAGGGAGGGACGAGCAGTACTTC
TRBV9,TRBD2,-,TRBJ2-5,14,CASSVGTSVETQYF,TGTGCCAGCAGCGTAGGGACTAGCGTTGAGACCCAGTACTTC
TRBV5-1,-,-,TRBJ2-1,15,CASSLLAATYNEQFF,TGCGCCAGCAGCTTGTTAGCGGCGACCTACAATGAGCAGTTCTTC
TRBV7-9,-,-,TRBJ2-7,12,CASSLEAAKQYF,TGTGCCAGCAGCTTAGAGGCGGCAAAGCAGTACTTC
TRBV29-1,-,once,TRBJ2-5,14,CSAEDQGLGETQYF,TGCAGCGCCGAAGACCAGGGACTCGGCGAGACCCAGTACTTC
TRBV5-1,TRBD2,-,TRBJ2-1,18,CASSLDGLAGGKDNEQFF,TGCGCCAGCAGCTTGGATGGACTAGCGGGAGGGAAGGACAATGAGCAGTTCTTC
TRBV5-1,-,-,TRBJ2-3,16,CASSLGQGGSTDTQYF,TGCGCCAGCAGCTTAGGACAGGGAGGGAGCACAGATACGCAGTATTTT
TRBV2,TRBD1,-,TRBJ2-5,15,CASSPDRGRLETQYF,TGTGCCAGCAGTCCGGACAGGGGGCGTCTAGAGACCCAGTACTTC
TRBV12-3/TRBV12-4,-,-,TRBJ2-5,13,CASSPTGRETQYF,TGTGCCAGCAGCCCGACAGGTCGAGAGACCCAGTACTTC
TRBV9,TRBD1,-,TRBJ2-7,15,CASSPGTDASYEQYF,TGTGCCAGCAGCCCTGGGACAGATGCCTCCTACGAGCAGTACTTC